The next 20 T cell receptor beta chains were all read from a single sample in a study of blood T cell repertoires in COVID-19. The repertoire was sequenced with immunoSEQ multiplex PCR; TCRdb's copy has only in-frame clones and lacks some. The repertoire includes 40,000 or so clones, about nine tenths of them detected once, and 7% to 9% sits in the top ten. The sequenced sample consisted of peripheral blood. The receptors stem from a man in his sixties with active COVID-19.

This clone appeared a single time. This chain links TRBV25-1 with TRBJ2-3, with D possibly matching TRBD1 (6 bases). V was clipped by 8 bases and J by 1 base, with 16 bases between them. CDR3 length: 15 amino acids. CDR1 is MGHDK and CDR2 is SYGVNS in the germline V gene. The CDR3 nucleotides are TGTGCCAGCTCAACTCAGGGGACGGGCACAGATACGCAGTATTTT. This encodes CASSTQGTGTDTQYF.

This clone was detected only a few times. The genes are TRBV21-1 and TRBJ1-5; the DNA was not used to check the table's D call, TRBD1. TRBV21-1 is marked as a pseudogene. The CDR3 runs to 17 residues. The CDR3 DNA sequence: TGTGCCAGCAGCTCACGGACAGGGGGCAATAGCAATCAGCCCCAGCATTTT. Translated: CASSSRTGGNSNQPQHF.

The chain couples TRBV5-6 to TRBJ1-5, with D perhaps matching TRBD1 (6 bases). Per the germline V gene, CDR1 is SGHDT and CDR2 is YYEEEE. This CDR3 contains 14 residues. V shed 1 base and J shed 6 bases, with 11 bases lying between them. This CDR3 reads CASSLWQGSQPQHF. The DNA of the CDR3 is TGTGCCAGCAGCTTGTGGCAGGGGAGTCAGCCCCAGCATTTT.

The gene calls are TRBV10-3 and TRBJ2-5, with TRBD2 as a possible D gene (6 bases). The germline gives CDR1 ENHRY, CDR2 SYGVKD. Trimming took 10 bases from V and 5 from J, leaving 17 bases between them. The CDR3 loop spans 13 amino acids. CDR3 region: CATTGGVGETQYF. CDR3 coding DNA: TGTGCCACTACCGGGGGAGTGGGGGAGACCCAGTACTTC.

The chain employs TRBV20-1 and TRBJ1-1, with D unresolved. The germline CDR1 and CDR2 sequences are DFQATT and SNEGSKA (reference sequence). The V gene lost 5 bases and the J gene lost 11 bases, with 9 bases spanning the gap. CDR3 length: 9 residues. This CDR3 reads CSAPTGAFF. CDR3 in DNA: TGCAGTGCTCCAACGGGGGCTTTCTTT.

The chain carries TRBV7-2 and TRBJ2-7; D call uncertain. The CDR3 spans 14 residues. Trimming pared 5 bases from V and 3 bases from J, leaving 14 bases between. Per the germline V gene, CDR1 is SGHTA and CDR2 is FQGNSA. DNA for the CDR3: TGTGCCAGCAGCCCTTTAGTCCTCCACTACGAGCAGTACTTC. Translated: CASSPLVLHYEQYF.

CDR3 sequence reads: CASSPGTGDYNEQFF. The CDR3 bases are TGCGCCAGCAGCCCCGGGACAGGGGACTACAATGAGCAGTTCTTC. The chain has TRBV5-1 and TRBJ2-1; 10 bases match TRBD1. Germline lookup yields CDR1 SGHRS and CDR2 YFSETQ. The CDR3 spans 15 residues. V lost 4 bases and J lost 3; bases outside the gene matches: 4.

The rearrangement uses TRBV5-1 and TRBJ2-7; possible D gene TRBD1, 6 bases. Per the germline V gene, CDR1 is SGHRS and CDR2 is YFSETQ. The CDR3 extends over 15 amino acids. The V and J ends lost 7 bases and 0 bases respectively, with 17 bases between them. CDR3 DNA sequence: TGCGCCAGCGCCCCCTCACAGGGAGTCTCCTACGAGCAGTACTTC. It translates to CASAPSQGVSYEQYF.

The rearrangement links TRBV6-1 to TRBJ2-3; 15 bases line up with TRBD2. CDR3 size: 17 residues. The germline gives CDR1 MNHNS, CDR2 SASEGT. The V segment lost 6 bases and the J segment 6 bases; nucleotides outside the gene matches: 10. The CDR3 nucleotides are TGTGCCAGCAGCGAAAGAGGGACTAGCGGGAGGCGGGATACGCAGTATTTT. Translating gives CASSERGTSGRRDTQYF.

This chain uses TRBV11-1 with TRBJ2-3; D unresolved. The V gene lost 5 bases and the J gene lost 0 bases, with 3 bases spanning the gap. The germline CDR1 and CDR2 sequences are SGHAT and FQDESV (reference sequence). This CDR3 comprises 12 residues. The CDR3, as DNA: TGTGCCAGCAGCCCTAGCACAGATACGCAGTATTTT. Translating it yields CASSPSTDTQYF.

This chain links TRBV4-2 with TRBJ2-7; a weak D match, TRBD1 (6 bases). The CDR3 loop spans 13 amino acids. V was cut by 3 bases and J by 2 bases, with 8 bases left in between. Per the germline V gene, CDR1 is LGHNA and CDR2 is YNFKEQ. In nucleotides, the CDR3 is TGTGCCAGCAGCCAGGGGACAACCTACGAGCAGTACTTC. This translates into CASSQGTTYEQYF.

This clone has just a few counts. The rearrangement links TRBV10-3 to TRBJ1-5, with D unresolved. Trimming cost V 2 bases and J 0 bases, with 5 bases left between them. The CDR3 is 14 amino acids. CDR1 ENHRY and CDR2 SYGVKD come from the germline V gene. CDR3 residues: CAISETDSNQPQHF. For the CDR3, the DNA is TGTGCCATCAGTGAGACAGATAGCAATCAGCCCCAGCATTTT.

The J gene is TRBJ2-1, the V gene TRBV7-9; D call uncertain. V lost 1 base and J 10 bases, leaving 8 bases between the germline ends. From germline, CDR1 is SEHNR and CDR2 FQNEAQ (reference sequence). The CDR3 is 12 amino acids. CDR3 sequence: CASSLGSQEQFF. DNA of the CDR3: TGTGCCAGCAGCTTAGGATCGCAGGAGCAGTTCTTC.

This sequence joins TRBV3-1 (or the pseudogene TRBV3-2) and TRBJ1-2; possibly TRBD1 for D (6 bases). CDR1 LGHDT and CDR2 YNNKEL come from the germline V gene (reference sequence). The ends were cut back, 4 bases at V and 4 bases at J, with 16 bases in the middle. This CDR3 has 15 residues. The CDR3: CASSLARTASYGYTF. DNA of the CDR3: TGTGCCAGCAGCCTCGCCCGGACAGCAAGCTATGGCTACACCTTC.

The V and J genes are TRBV6-2 or TRBV6-3 and TRBJ1-1; maybe TRBD1 (5 bases). V lost 0 bases, J lost 7 bases, and 15 bases lay in between. CDR3 length: 15 residues. CDR1 and CDR2 (germline): MNHEY, SVGEGT. CDR3 residues: CASSYSKGRVGEAFF. The CDR3 bases are TGTGCCAGCAGTTACTCGAAGGGCAGGGTTGGTGAAGCTTTCTTT.

The gene calls are TRBV5-8 and TRBJ2-6, with D possibly being TRBD2 (6 bases). The CDR3 is 14 residues long. Trimming pared 6 bases from V and 0 bases from J, leaving 7 bases between. The germline CDR1 and CDR2 sequences are SGHTS and YDEGEE. CDR3 nucleotides: TGTGCCAGCACGCGGGGCTCTGGGGCCAACGTCCTGACTTTC. Translating it yields CASTRGSGANVLTF. Drawing the rest from reference TRBV5-8 and TRBJ2-6, the complete variable domain is EAGVTQSPTHLIKTRGQQATLRCSPISGHTSVYWYQQALGLGLQFLLWYDEGEERNRGNFPPRFSGRQFPNYSSELNVNALELEDSALYLCASTRGSGANVLTFGAGSRLTVL.

The chain recombines TRBV2 with TRBJ2-3, with TRBD2 identical over 7 bases. Trimming at V came to 8 bases and at J to 4 bases, leaving 9 bases not matched to a gene. The CDR3 consists of 14 residues. The germline CDR1 and CDR2 sequences are SNHLY and FYNNEI. CDR3 DNA: TGTGCCAGCTTAGGCGGGAGTGGCGCAGATACGCAGTATTTT. It codes for CASLGGSGADTQYF.

V gene TRBV19 combines with J gene TRBJ1-5, with TRBD1 matching 8 bases. V dropped 7 bases and J dropped 3; count of bases not matched to a gene: 11. The CDR3 has 16 amino acids. Germline-derived CDR1 and CDR2 are LNHDA and SQIVND (reference sequence). CDR3 DNA: TGTGCCAGTATGACCACCCGGACAGGGCTCAATCAGCCCCAGCATTTT. This encodes CASMTTRTGLNQPQHF. Filled out from reference TRBV19 and TRBJ1-5, the complete variable domain reads DGGITQSPKYLFRKEGQNVTLSCEQNLNHDAMYWYRQDPGQGLRLIYYSQIVNDFQKGDIAEGYSVSREKKESFPLTVTSAQKNPTAFYLCASMTTRTGLNQPQHFGDGTRLSIL.

The rearrangement joins TRBV18 to TRBJ1-3; maybe TRBD1 (6 bases). The CDR3 runs to 15 residues. V shed 2 bases and J shed 4 bases, with 12 bases lying between them. The germline V gene has CDR1 KGHSH and CDR2 LQKENI. The CDR3 sequence: CASSPTGSSGNTIYF. DNA for the CDR3: TGTGCCAGCTCACCAACAGGGAGTTCCGGAAACACCATATATTTT. The full variable domain, rest sourced from reference TRBV18 and TRBJ1-3, is NAGVMQNPRHLVRRRGQEARLRCSPMKGHSHVYWYRQLPEEGLKFMVYLQKENIIDESGMPKERFSAEFPKEGPSILRIQQVVRGDSAAYFCASSPTGSSGNTIYFGEGSWLTVV.

The rearrangement joins TRBV4-3 to TRBJ2-3; 7 bases agree with TRBD2. V was pared by 3 bases and J by 3 bases, with 3 bases of the junction left unmatched. Germline assignment: CDR1 LGHNA and CDR2 YSLEER. CDR3 length: 14 residues. The CDR3 region has the DNA TGCGCCAGCAGCCAGGGACTAACTACAGATACGCAGTATTTT. This translates into CASSQGLTTDTQYF.